This note documents a single TCR beta chain sequence. As yet, its antigen is unknown. The data were obtained in a study of human T cells and chemical hapten exposure. Turning to the study itself: The study enrolled mostly female patients with alopecia areata, totalis or universalis. The study's findings and limits: Having alopecia, donors may respond immunologically unlike healthy people.

Specified time point: patch test 1, 2 weeks after DPC sensitization. Treatment meaning: therapeutic diphenylcyclopropenone sensitization with weekly scalp DPC. Whole blood, unfractionated, served as the material for total RNA extraction. The library attached unique molecular identifiers to individual cDNA molecules. TCRdb re-called the RACE reads through MiXCR, storing one row per CDR3 protein. The repertoire consists of some 120,000 distinct CDR3 sequences, with 9% to 14% occurring once and the leading ten covering about 1.4%. Sequenced material: whole blood, taken in connection with sensitization to the hapten diphenylcyclopropenone (DPC). The source of this sequence is a woman between 50 and 59 years old with alopecia areata. Some clones in this sample may be carry-over from other donors' samples.

The CDR3 DNA reads as TGTGCCAGTAGAAGACAGGAAGCCACAGATACGCAGTATTTT. Encoded protein: CASRRQEATDTQYF. The J gene is TRBJ2-3, the V gene TRBV19, with D possibly TRBD1 on 6 matching bases. Trimming left V 6 bases short and J 2 bases short, with 12 bases between. From germline, CDR1 is LNHDA and CDR2 SQIVND (reference sequence). There are 14 residues in the CDR3.